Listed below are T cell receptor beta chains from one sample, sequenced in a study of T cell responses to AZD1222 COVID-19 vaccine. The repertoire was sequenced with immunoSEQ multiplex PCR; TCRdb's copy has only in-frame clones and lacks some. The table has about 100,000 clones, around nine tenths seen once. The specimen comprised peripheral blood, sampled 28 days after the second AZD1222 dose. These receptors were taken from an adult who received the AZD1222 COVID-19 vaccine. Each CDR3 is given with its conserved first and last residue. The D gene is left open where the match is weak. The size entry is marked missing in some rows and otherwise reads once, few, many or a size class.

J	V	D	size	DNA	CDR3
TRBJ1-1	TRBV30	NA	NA	TGTGCCTGGAGTGTAACAGACAACACTGAAGCTTTCTTT	CAWSVTDNTEAFF
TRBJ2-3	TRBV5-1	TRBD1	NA	TGCGCCAGCAGCTTGGTTGGACAGGGCGGCACAGATACGCAGTATTTT	CASSLVGQGGTDTQYF
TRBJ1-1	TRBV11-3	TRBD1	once	TGTGCCAGCAGCTCAGGACAGGGGGAAGCTTTCTTT	CASSSGQGEAFF
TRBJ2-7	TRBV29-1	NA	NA	TGCAGCGTCCTTGACACGAACGCCAGAAGCTCCTACGAGCAGTACTTC	CSVLDTNARSSYEQYF
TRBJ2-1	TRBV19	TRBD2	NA	TGTGCCAGTAGCTCCCCGGCGGGAGCATTCAATGAGCAGTTCTTC	CASSSPAGAFNEQFF
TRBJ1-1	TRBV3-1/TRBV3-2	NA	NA	TGTGCCAGCAGCCCCCCCGTTGGCGGGAACACTGAAGCTTTCTTT	CASSPPVGGNTEAFF
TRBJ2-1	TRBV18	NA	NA	TGTGCCAGCTCGGACCGGGGCTTAGAGCAGTTCTTC	CASSDRGLEQFF
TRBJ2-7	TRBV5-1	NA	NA	TGCGCCAGCAGCTTGGAGGGCTACGAGCAGTACTTC	CASSLEGYEQYF
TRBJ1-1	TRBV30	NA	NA	TGTGCCTGGGGGCGGCAAGGGGTGGGTGAAGCTTTCTTT	CAWGRQGVGEAFF
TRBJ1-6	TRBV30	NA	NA	TGTGCCTGGAGCTCTAGGGAGCCCGATAATTCACCCCTCCACTTT	CAWSSREPDNSPLHF
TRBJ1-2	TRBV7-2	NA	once	TGTGCCAGCAGCTTAAGAGGGGTTGGCTACACCTTC	CASSLRGVGYTF
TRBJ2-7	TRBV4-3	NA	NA	TGCGCCAGCAGCCAAGATTTAGGACTTAGCTACGAGCAGTACTTC	CASSQDLGLSYEQYF
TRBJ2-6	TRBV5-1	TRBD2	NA	TGCGCCAGCAGCGTCCGGGAGGGCCCTCTCGGGGCCAACGTCCTGACTTTC	CASSVREGPLGANVLTF
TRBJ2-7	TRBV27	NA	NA	TGTGCCAGCAGTTTAGGTGGCTCCTACGAGCAGTACTTC	CASSLGGSYEQYF
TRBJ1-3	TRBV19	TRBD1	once	TGTGCCAGTACCTCCCCGGGACAGGGAGCTGGAAACACCATATATTTT	CASTSPGQGAGNTIYF
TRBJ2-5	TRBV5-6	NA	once	TGTGCCTCGCAGGGCCCGGGCGGCTGGACCCAGTACTTC	CASQGPGGWTQYF
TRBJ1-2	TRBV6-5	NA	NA	TGTGCCAGCAGGGCCTCTACCCTTAACTATGGCTACACCTTC	CASRASTLNYGYTF
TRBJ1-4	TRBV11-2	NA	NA	TGTGCCAGCAGCGGGAAAGGGAAAAGGGGTGGTGAAAAACTGTTTTTT	CASSGKGKRGGEKLFF
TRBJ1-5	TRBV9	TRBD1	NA	TGTGCCAGCAGCAGCGGGACAGGCAATCAGCCCCAGCATTTT	CASSSGTGNQPQHF
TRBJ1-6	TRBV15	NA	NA	TGTGCCACCAGCAGGGACAGTTACAATTCACCCCTCCACTTT	CATSRDSYNSPLHF
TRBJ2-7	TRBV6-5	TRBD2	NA	TGTGCCAGCAGTCTAGCGGTCCCCTACGAGCAGTACTTC	CASSLAVPYEQYF
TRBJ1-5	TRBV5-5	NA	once	TGTGCCAGCAGCTCGGGAGAGAGGAGCAATCAGCCCCAGCATTTT	CASSSGERSNQPQHF
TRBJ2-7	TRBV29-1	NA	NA	TGCAGCGTTGAGGGGACGGGGTACGAGCAGTACTTC	CSVEGTGYEQYF
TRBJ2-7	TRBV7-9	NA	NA	TGTGCCAGCAGCTGGGACGGCGAGCAGTACTTC	CASSWDGEQYF
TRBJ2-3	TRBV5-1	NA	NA	TGCGCCAGCAGCTCGGTGTTGGGTGGAGGCACAGATACGCAGTATTTT	CASSSVLGGGTDTQYF
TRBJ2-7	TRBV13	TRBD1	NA	TGTGCCAGCAGCTGCGCCGGGACAGGGTGCTACGAGCAGTACTTC	CASSCAGTGCYEQYF
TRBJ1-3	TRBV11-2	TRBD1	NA	TGTGCCAGCAGCCGTAGGGGGCAAGGAAACACCATATATTTT	CASSRRGQGNTIYF
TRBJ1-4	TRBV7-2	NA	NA	TGTGCCAGCAGCTCCAGGGCTTCTAATGAAAAACTGTTTTTT	CASSSRASNEKLFF
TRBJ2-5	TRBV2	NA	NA	TGTGCCACCGATTCTGGTGACTCGGCGGAGACCCAGTACTTC	CATDSGDSAETQYF
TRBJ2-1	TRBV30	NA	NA	TGTGCCTGGAGCCCAGGGTTAGACAATGAGCAGTTCTTC	CAWSPGLDNEQFF
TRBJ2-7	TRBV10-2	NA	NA	TGCGCCAGCAGTGAGGGGCTTCGGGCCTACGAGCAGTACTTC	CASSEGLRAYEQYF
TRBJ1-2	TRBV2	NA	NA	TGTGCCAGCAGTGAAGCGGCCCGGGGGGGCGCGAGTGGCTACACCTTC	CASSEAARGGASGYTF
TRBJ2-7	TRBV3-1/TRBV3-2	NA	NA	TGTGCCAGCAGCCAAGATTTTACAGAAACCTACGAGCAGTACTTC	CASSQDFTETYEQYF
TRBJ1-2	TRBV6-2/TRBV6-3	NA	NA	TGTGCCAGCAGTTTCGCTATCAACTATGGCTACACCTTC	CASSFAINYGYTF
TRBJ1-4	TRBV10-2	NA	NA	TGCGCCAGCAGGGAAGGTCCGGACGAAGGTGAAAAACTGTTTTTT	CASREGPDEGEKLFF
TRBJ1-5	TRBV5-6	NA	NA	TGTGCCAGCAGCTGGGGCGTAGGGCTAGGACAGCCCCAGCATTTT	CASSWGVGLGQPQHF
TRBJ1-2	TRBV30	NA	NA	TGTGCCTGGACCCGAGGGGGGAGGAATGGCTACACCTTC	CAWTRGGRNGYTF
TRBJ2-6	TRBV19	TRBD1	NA	TGTGCCACCCGGGGACAGGGAACTGGGGCCAACGTCCTGACTTTC	CATRGQGTGANVLTF
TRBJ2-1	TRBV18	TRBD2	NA	TGTGCCAGCTCACTAGCGGGGGGTTTTGACAATGAGCAGTTCTTC	CASSLAGGFDNEQFF
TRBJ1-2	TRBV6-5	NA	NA	TGTGCCAGCAGTTACTCGGGGGACGGCTACACCTTC	CASSYSGDGYTF